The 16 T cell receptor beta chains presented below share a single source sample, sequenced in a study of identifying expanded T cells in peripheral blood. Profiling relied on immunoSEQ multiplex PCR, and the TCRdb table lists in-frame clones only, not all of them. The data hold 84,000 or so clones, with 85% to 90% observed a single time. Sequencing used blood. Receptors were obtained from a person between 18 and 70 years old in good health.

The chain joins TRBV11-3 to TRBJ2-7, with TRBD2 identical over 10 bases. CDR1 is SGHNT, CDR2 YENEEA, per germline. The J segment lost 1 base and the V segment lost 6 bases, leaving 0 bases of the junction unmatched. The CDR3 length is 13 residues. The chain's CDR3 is CASSSGRSYEQYF. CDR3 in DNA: TGTGCCAGCAGTAGCGGGAGGTCCTACGAGCAGTACTTC.

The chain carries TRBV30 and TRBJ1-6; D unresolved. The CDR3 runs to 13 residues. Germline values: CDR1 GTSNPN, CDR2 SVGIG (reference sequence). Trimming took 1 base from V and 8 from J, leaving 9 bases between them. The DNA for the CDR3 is TGTGCCTGGAGTGAACTTTCTTATTCACCCCTCCACTTT. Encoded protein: CAWSELSYSPLHF.

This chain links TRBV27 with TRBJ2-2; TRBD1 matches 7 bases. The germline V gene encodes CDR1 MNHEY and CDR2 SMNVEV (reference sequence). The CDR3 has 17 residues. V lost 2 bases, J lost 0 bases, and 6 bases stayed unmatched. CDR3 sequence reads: CASSLRTGLANTGELFF. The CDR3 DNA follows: TGTGCCAGCAGTTTACGGACAGGCCTCGCGAACACCGGGGAGCTGTTTTTT.

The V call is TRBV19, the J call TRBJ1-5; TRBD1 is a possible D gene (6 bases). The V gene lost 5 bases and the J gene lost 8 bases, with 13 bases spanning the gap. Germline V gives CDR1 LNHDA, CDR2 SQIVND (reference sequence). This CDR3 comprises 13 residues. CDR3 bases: TGTGCCAGTAGTGTCGCAAACAGGGAGCCCCAGCATTTT. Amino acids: CASSVANREPQHF.

CDR3 DNA: TGTGCCAGCAGCCCTTCCCTGGGGGAGACCCAGTACTTC. Protein: CASSPSLGETQYF. The V call is TRBV9, the J call TRBJ2-5, with D unclear. The CDR3 is made up of 13 amino acids. The V gene's germline CDR1 is SGDLS and CDR2 YYNGEE. Trimming took 4 bases from V and 5 from J, leaving 12 bases between them. The variable domain in full, with the rest retrieved from reference TRBV9 and TRBJ2-5, is DSGVTQTPKHLITATGQRVTLRCSPRSGDLSVYWYQQSLDQGLQFLIQYYNGEERAKGNILERFSAQQFPDLHSELNLSSLELGDSALYFCASSPSLGETQYFGPGTRLLVL.

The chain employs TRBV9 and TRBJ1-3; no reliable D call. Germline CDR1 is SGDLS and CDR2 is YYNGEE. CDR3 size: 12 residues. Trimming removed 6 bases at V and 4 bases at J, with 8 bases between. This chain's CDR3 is CASNKEGNTIYF. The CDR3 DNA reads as TGTGCCAGCAACAAGGAGGGAAACACCATATATTTT.

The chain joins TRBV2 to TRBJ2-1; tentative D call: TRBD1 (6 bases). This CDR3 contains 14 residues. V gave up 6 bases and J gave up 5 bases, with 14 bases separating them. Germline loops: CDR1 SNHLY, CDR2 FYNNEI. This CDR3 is CASRNDQGNNEQFF. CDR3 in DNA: TGTGCCAGCAGGAACGATCAGGGGAACAATGAGCAGTTCTTC.

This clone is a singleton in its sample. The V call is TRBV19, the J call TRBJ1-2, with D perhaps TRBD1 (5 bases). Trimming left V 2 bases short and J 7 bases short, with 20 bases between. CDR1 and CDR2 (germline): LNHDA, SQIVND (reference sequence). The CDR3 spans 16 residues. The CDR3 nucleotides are TGTGCCAGTAGTATATTGGGTACAGGTCGCACTGGTGGCTACACCTTC. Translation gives CASSILGTGRTGGYTF.

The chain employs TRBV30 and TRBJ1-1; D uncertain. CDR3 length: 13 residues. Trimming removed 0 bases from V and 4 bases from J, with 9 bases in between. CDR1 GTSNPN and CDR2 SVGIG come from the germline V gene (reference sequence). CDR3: CAWSVWVSTEAFF. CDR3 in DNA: TGTGCCTGGAGTGTATGGGTGAGCACTGAAGCTTTCTTT.

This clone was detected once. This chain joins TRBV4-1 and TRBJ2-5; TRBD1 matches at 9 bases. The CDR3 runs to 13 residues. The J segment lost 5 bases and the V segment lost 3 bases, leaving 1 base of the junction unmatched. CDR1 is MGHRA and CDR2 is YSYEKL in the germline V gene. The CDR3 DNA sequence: TGCGCCAGCAGCCATGACAGGGGGGAGACCCAGTACTTC. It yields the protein CASSHDRGETQYF.

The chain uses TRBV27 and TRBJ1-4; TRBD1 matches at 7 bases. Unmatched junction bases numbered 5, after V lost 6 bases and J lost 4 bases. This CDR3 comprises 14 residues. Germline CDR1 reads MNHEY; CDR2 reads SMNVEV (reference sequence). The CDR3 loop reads CASRRGTVNEKLFF. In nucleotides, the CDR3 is TGTGCCAGCAGACGCGGGACAGTTAATGAAAAACTGTTTTTT. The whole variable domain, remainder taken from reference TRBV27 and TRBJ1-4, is EAQVTQNPRYLITVTGKKLTVTCSQNMNHEYMSWYRQDPGLGLRQIYYSMNVEVTDKGDVPEGYKVSRKEKRNFPLILESPSPNQTSLYFCASRRGTVNEKLFFGSGTQLSVL.

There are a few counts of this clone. DNA of the CDR3: TGTGCCAGCAGCGACGGAGCCTACGAGCAGTACTTC. It translates to CASSDGAYEQYF. The chain is built from TRBV11-3 and TRBJ2-7; the D is unclear. Per germline, CDR1 SGHNT and CDR2 YENEEA. The CDR3 is 12 residues long. The V gene lost 5 bases and the J gene lost 2 bases, with 7 bases spanning the gap.

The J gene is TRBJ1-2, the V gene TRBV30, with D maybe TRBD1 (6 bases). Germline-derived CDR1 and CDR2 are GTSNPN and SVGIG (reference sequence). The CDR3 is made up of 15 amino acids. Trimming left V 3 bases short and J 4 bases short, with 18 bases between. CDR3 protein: CAWSPGGGASYGYTF. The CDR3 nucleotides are TGTGCCTGGAGCCCCGGCGGGGGGGCGAGCTATGGCTACACCTTC.

Here the CDR3 DNA reads TGTGCCATCAGTGAGTCTGAGGGACAACCCCAGTACTTC. Its translation: CAISESEGQPQYF. J is TRBJ2-7 and V is TRBV10-3, with D possibly matching TRBD1 (6 bases). The CDR3 runs to 13 residues. Looked up from germline, CDR1 is ENHRY and CDR2 is SYGVKD. Trimming cost V 0 bases and J 10 bases, with 13 bases left between them.

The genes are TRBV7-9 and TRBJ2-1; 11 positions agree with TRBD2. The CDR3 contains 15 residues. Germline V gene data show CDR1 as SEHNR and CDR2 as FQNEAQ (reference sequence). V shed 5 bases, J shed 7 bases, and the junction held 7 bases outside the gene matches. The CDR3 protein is CASSAPTSGGNEQFF. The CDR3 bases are TGTGCCAGCAGCGCCCCTACTAGCGGGGGAAATGAGCAGTTCTTC.

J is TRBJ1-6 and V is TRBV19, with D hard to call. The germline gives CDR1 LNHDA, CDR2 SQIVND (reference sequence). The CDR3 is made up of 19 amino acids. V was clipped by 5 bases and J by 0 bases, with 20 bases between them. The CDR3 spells CASSPRLEAMSSYNSPLHF. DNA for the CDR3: TGTGCCAGTAGTCCCCGATTGGAAGCAATGAGCTCCTATAATTCACCCCTCCACTTT.